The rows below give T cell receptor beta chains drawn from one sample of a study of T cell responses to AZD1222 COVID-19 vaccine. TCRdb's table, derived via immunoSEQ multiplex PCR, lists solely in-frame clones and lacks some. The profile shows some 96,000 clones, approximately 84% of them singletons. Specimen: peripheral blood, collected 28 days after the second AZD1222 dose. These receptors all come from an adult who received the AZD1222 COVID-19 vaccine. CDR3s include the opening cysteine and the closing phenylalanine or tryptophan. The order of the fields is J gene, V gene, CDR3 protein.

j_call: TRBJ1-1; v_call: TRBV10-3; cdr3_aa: CAISVRDRATGGQEAFF
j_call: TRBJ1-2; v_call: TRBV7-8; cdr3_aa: CASSWTYRGDYGYTF
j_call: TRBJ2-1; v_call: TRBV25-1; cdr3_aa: CASSDQGPRTYNEQFF
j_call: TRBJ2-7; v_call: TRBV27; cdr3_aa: CASSLSGERVYEQYF
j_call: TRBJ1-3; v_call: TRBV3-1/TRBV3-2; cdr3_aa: CASSQDTLSTIYF
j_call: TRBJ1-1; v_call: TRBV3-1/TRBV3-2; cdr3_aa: CASSRGGMVMNTEAFF
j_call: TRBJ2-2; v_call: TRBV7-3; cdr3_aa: CASSSSGPYTGELFF
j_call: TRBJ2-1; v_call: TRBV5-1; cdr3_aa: CASSLRGGYEQFF
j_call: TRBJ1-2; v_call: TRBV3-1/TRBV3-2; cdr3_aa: CASSRMGGWGNYGYTF
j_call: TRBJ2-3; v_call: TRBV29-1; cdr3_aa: CSVEDDANTQYF
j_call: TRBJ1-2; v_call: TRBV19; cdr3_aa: CASRTPGLEGYTF
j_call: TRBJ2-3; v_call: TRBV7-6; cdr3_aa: CASTSGVRGTDTQYF
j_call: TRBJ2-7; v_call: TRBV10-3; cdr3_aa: CAISDYEAIREQYF
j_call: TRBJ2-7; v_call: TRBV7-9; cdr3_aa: CASSLTGSEQYF
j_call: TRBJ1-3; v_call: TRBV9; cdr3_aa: CASSVSRTGNTIYF
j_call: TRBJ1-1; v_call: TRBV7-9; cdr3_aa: CASSPPARGSANTEAFF
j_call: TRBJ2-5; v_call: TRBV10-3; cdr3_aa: CAIQGRGETQYF
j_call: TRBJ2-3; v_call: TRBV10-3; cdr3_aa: CAISDTSGLSIDTQYF
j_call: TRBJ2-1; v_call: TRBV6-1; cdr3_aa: CASSDNRGEQFF
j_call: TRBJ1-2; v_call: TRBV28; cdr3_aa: CASSSTGVEGYTF
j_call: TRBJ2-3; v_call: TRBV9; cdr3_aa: CASSFQGGRADTQYF
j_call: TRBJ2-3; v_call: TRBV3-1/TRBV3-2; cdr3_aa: CASSQDAGPTDTQYF
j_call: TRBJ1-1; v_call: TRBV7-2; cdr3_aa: CASSRRLERAEAFF
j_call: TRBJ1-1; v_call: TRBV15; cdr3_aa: CATSRDRPGGTEAFF
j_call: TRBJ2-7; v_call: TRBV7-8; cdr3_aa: CASSPSPGQGYEQYF
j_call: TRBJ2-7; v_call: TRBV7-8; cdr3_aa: CASSLDSPEQYF
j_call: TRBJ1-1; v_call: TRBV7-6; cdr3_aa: CASSLSQGETEAFF
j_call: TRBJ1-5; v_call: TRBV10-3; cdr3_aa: CAISEYRDRDNQPQHF